This T cell receptor (beta chain) was sequenced in a study of blood T cell repertoires in COVID-19. The CDR3 totals 13 residues. The V gene lost 3 bases and the J gene lost 1 base, with 6 bases spanning the gap. The germline CDR1 and CDR2 sequences are LGHDT and YNNKEL (reference sequence). Sequencing was performed with immunoSEQ multiplex PCR; in TCRdb, only in-frame clones are kept and a portion is missing. Of approximately 240,000 clones in the sample, roughly 82% were seen once. This TCR derives from a woman older than 75 with active or convalescent COVID-19. V and J are TRBV3-1 (or the pseudogene TRBV3-2) and TRBJ2-5, with D possibly being TRBD2 (5 bases). The sequenced material came from peripheral blood. The CDR3 loop is CASSHRGQETQYF. The CDR3 DNA is TGTGCCAGCAGCCACCGGGGCCAAGAGACCCAGTACTTC.